The present T cell receptor (beta chain) was sequenced within a study of blood T cell repertoires in COVID-19. The CDR3 length is 14 residues. The junction had 5 bases not matched to a gene; V was cut back by 6 bases and J by 1 base. Per germline, CDR1 MNHNY and CDR2 SVGAGI (reference sequence). Original analysis: Using reference gene primer amplification, nucleated cell counts were estimated. The assay was immunoSEQ multiplex PCR, and TCRdb's table has in-frame clones only and misses some. V, J and clone size are those of that table, while D and trimming were read from the DNA. The sample lists more than 350,000 clones, about 90% occurring once.

This clonotype was sampled from a woman aged 30 to 39 with COVID-19, enrolled during active disease. Source material: peripheral blood. V is TRBV6-6 and J is TRBJ1-2, with 7 nucleotides matching TRBD1. The CDR3 sequence: CASRQGEYNYGYTF. The CDR3 DNA reads TGTGCCAGCAGGCAGGGGGAATATAACTATGGCTACACCTTC.